This T cell receptor (beta chain) was obtained from a study of cytomegalovirus exposure and HLA in healthy donors. Notes on the study in general: Excluded were some V segments that proved indistinguishable, including TRBV6-2 and TRBV6-3.

Regarding this clone: Its antigen is currently unknown.

Trimming removed 4 bases from V and 2 bases from J, with 12 bases in between. This CDR3 region has 14 residues. Germline CDR1 and CDR2: SGHRS and YFSETQ. In the PCR, 60 Vbeta and 13 Jbeta primers were used. Sequenced by immunoSEQ multiplex PCR; TCRdb stores in-frame clones only, minus some. This repertoire shows some 220,000 clones, more than 60% found once; its top ten account for about 2.5%. The chain links TRBV5-1 to TRBJ1-1; possible D gene TRBD1, 5 bases. The sequencing input was PBMCs. The sequence derives from a woman aged 60-75 years in good health and CMV-seropositive. The CDR3 nucleotides are TGCGCCAGCAGCACCACAGGTACTAACACTGAAGCTTTCTTT. Translating gives CASSTTGTNTEAFF.